The 27 T cell receptor beta chains presented below share a single source sample, sequenced in a study of blood T cell repertoires in COVID-19. TCRdb keeps only in-frame clones here, not all; method: immunoSEQ multiplex PCR. The table shows roughly 230,000 clones, with approximately 83% occurring only once. Specimen: PBMCs or T cells enriched from blood (not recorded which). The receptor source for this set is a man aged 45-65 years who had recovered from COVID-19.

Here the CDR3 reads CASSLPVAEEQYF. In DNA form, the CDR3 reads TGTGCCAGCAGCTTGCCGGTCGCGGAGGAGCAGTACTTC. The J gene is TRBJ2-7, the V gene TRBV5-4; D ambiguous. V was pared by 1 base and J by 7 bases, with 12 bases between. CDR1 SGHNT and CDR2 YYREEE come from the germline V gene (reference sequence). The CDR3 runs to 13 residues.

J is TRBJ2-5 and V is TRBV28, with D possibly matching TRBD1 (6 bases). The germline V gene encodes CDR1 MDHEN and CDR2 SYDVKM. This CDR3 has 12 residues. V was pared by 5 bases and J by 14 bases, with 18 bases between. For the CDR3, the DNA is TGTGCCAGCAGTGACGTGAGGGGGAGCCTCTACTTC. It translates to CASSDVRGSLYF.

This chain connects TRBV3-1 (or the pseudogene TRBV3-2) to TRBJ1-6; perhaps TRBD1 as D (6 bases). Trimming cost V 1 base and J 9 bases, with 13 bases left between them. Per germline, CDR1 LGHDT and CDR2 YNNKEL (reference sequence). This CDR3 is 15 amino acids long. CDR3 sequence reads: CASSQVRGAASPLHF. The CDR3 DNA sequence: TGTGCCAGCAGCCAAGTGCGGGGGGCAGCTTCACCCCTCCACTTT.

V and J are TRBV6-5 and TRBJ2-1; D gene uncertain. The V end was cut by 7 bases, the J end by 3 bases, with 7 bases between. Looked up from germline, CDR1 is MNHEY and CDR2 is SVGAGI. The CDR3 totals 12 residues. The CDR3 DNA follows: TGTGCCAGCACTCAGATCTACAATGAGCAGTTCTTC. It codes for CASTQIYNEQFF.

The chain joins TRBV7-2 to TRBJ1-4, with a tentative D call TRBD1 (6 bases). The CDR3 is 16 residues long. Germline loops: CDR1 SGHTA, CDR2 FQGNSA. Trimming removed 4 bases from V and 5 bases from J, with 17 bases in between. CDR3 DNA: TGTGCCAGCAGCTCGCCTCCGGGGGGCCCGAATGAAAAACTGTTTTTT. Translated, it gives CASSSPPGGPNEKLFF.

The chain has TRBV29-1 and TRBJ1-1; D is possibly TRBD1 (5 bases). CDR1 is SQVTM and CDR2 is ANQGSEA in the germline V gene. V was cut by 1 base and J by 4 bases, with 13 bases left in between. The length of the CDR3 is 14 residues. The CDR3 spells CSVEVGMGGTEAFF. CDR3 nucleotide sequence: TGCAGCGTTGAAGTTGGGATGGGGGGCACTGAAGCTTTCTTT.

The J gene is TRBJ1-3, the V gene TRBV7-2; D is undetermined. The CDR3 runs to 16 residues. Germline CDR1 and CDR2: SGHTA and FQGNSA. V dropped 5 bases and J dropped 0 bases, with 14 bases sitting between them. CDR3 loop: CASSRPGDPSGNTIYF. The CDR3 DNA reads as TGTGCCAGCAGCCGCCCGGGAGATCCCTCTGGAAACACCATATATTTT.

The chain employs TRBV6-6 and TRBJ1-1, with D possibly matching TRBD1 (6 bases). V lost 6 bases to trimming and J lost 8 bases, with 16 bases between them. CDR1 and CDR2 (germline): MNHNY, SVGAGI (reference sequence). This CDR3 is built from 13 residues. The chain's CDR3 is CASSLITGSEAFF. CDR3 bases: TGTGCCAGCAGCCTTATTACAGGGTCGGAAGCTTTCTTT.

This clone showed up just once. The gene calls are TRBV19 and TRBJ1-5; D not certain. The germline V and J ends were trimmed by 6 bases and 0 bases, with 15 bases remaining between them. CDR1 is LNHDA and CDR2 is SQIVND in the germline V gene (reference sequence). The CDR3 loop spans 16 amino acids. Here the CDR3 reads CASSALPGNSNQPQHF. The CDR3 coding sequence is TGTGCCAGTAGCGCCCTTCCGGGGAATAGCAATCAGCCCCAGCATTTT. The complete variable domain, with remaining parts taken from reference TRBV19 and TRBJ1-5, reads DGGITQSPKYLFRKEGQNVTLSCEQNLNHDAMYWYRQDPGQGLRLIYYSQIVNDFQKGDIAEGYSVSREKKESFPLTVTSAQKNPTAFYLCASSALPGNSNQPQHFGDGTRLSIL.

V and J are TRBV7-3 and TRBJ1-6, with D perhaps matching TRBD1 (6 bases). V was pared by 4 bases and J by 7 bases, with 14 bases between. The CDR3 sequence is 15 residues long. Germline V gene data show CDR1 as SGHTA and CDR2 as FQGTGA. The CDR3 coding sequence is TGTGCCAGCAGCTCCCAGGGGTCCGGAAATTCACCCCTCCACTTT. This translates into CASSSQGSGNSPLHF.

The V call is TRBV6-5, the J call TRBJ2-2; D is unclear. In germline, CDR1 is MNHEY, CDR2 SVGAGI. Trimming took off 2 bases at V and 6 bases at J, with 7 bases between the two ends. The CDR3 covers 13 residues. CDR3: CASSYLLSGELFF. The CDR3 DNA reads as TGTGCCAGCAGTTACCTCCTATCCGGGGAGCTGTTTTTT.

The chain couples TRBV3-1 (or the pseudogene TRBV3-2) to TRBJ2-2; D remains unclear. V was trimmed by 0 bases and J by 5 bases, leaving 13 bases between them. CDR1 is LGHDT and CDR2 is YNNKEL in the germline V gene (reference sequence). The CDR3 has 16 residues. The CDR3: CASSQEGPALTGELFF. The CDR3 DNA follows: TGTGCCAGCAGCCAAGAGGGTCCAGCGTTGACCGGGGAGCTGTTTTTT.

V and J are TRBV29-1 and TRBJ2-5; D may be TRBD1 (6 bases). CDR1 and CDR2 (germline): SQVTM, ANQGSEA. The CDR3 has 13 amino acids. Trimming took 1 base from V and 3 from J, leaving 9 bases between them. The CDR3 coding sequence is TGCAGCGTTGAAGGGACAGTGGAAGAGACCCAGTACTTC. Translated, it gives CSVEGTVEETQYF. Based on the CDR3 plus reference TRBV29-1 and TRBJ2-5, the full variable domain is SAVISQKPSRDICQRGTSLTIQCQVDSQVTMMFWYRQQPGQSLTLIATANQGSEATYESGFVIDKFPISRPNLTFSTLTVSNMSPEDSSIYLCSVEGTVEETQYFGPGTRLLVL.

The chain carries TRBV7-9 and TRBJ2-5, with 10 nucleotides matching TRBD2. V lost 2 bases, J lost 2 bases, and 5 bases stayed unmatched. The CDR3 extends over 16 amino acids. Germline V gene data show CDR1 as SEHNR and CDR2 as FQNEAQ (reference sequence). The CDR3, as DNA: TGTGCCAGCAGCTTAAGGCTAGCGGGGGCTCAAGAGACCCAGTACTTC. Protein product: CASSLRLAGAQETQYF.

The chain combines TRBV7-9 with TRBJ2-3, with 8 bases identical to TRBD2. Losses at the gene ends were 3 bases for V and 4 bases for J; bases not matched to a gene: 15. CDR3 size: 18 residues. CDR1 SEHNR and CDR2 FQNEAQ come from the germline V gene (reference sequence). CDR3 sequence: CASSFLGLREAFADTQYF. The CDR3 nucleotides read TGTGCCAGCAGCTTTCTGGGGTTGCGGGAGGCCTTCGCAGATACGCAGTATTTT.

This chain links TRBV28 with TRBJ2-2, with TRBD1 matching 7 bases. The CDR3 runs to 16 residues. Per germline, CDR1 MDHEN and CDR2 SYDVKM. After removal of 5 bases from V and 5 bases from J, the junction contained 11 bases not matched to a gene. The DNA for the CDR3 is TGTGCCAGCAGTCCGAATGACAGGGTAAAGACCGGGGAGCTGTTTTTT. Translated: CASSPNDRVKTGELFF. Together with reference TRBV28 and TRBJ2-2, the CDR3 gives the full variable domain: DVKVTQSSRYLVKRTGEKVFLECVQDMDHENMFWYRQDPGLGLRLIYFSYDVKMKEKGDIPEGYSVSREKKERFSLILESASTNQTSMYLCASSPNDRVKTGELFFGEGSRLTVL.

The CDR3 region is CASSELLNTEAFF. The CDR3 DNA reads TGCGCCAGCAGTGAACTGCTAAACACTGAAGCTTTCTTT. V gene TRBV10-1 combines with J gene TRBJ1-1; no clear D gene. The CDR3 extends over 13 amino acids. Germline CDR1 and CDR2: WNHNN and SYGVQD (reference sequence). V was cut by 3 bases and J by 2 bases, with 7 bases left in between.

The chain is built from TRBV2 and TRBJ2-3, with TRBD2 matching over 10 bases. CDR1 SNHLY and CDR2 FYNNEI come from the germline V gene. The junction had 8 bases not matched to a gene; V was cut back by 2 bases and J by 0 bases. The CDR3 length is 18 residues. DNA of the CDR3: TGTGCCAGCAGTGAATCGCTAGCGGGAGTAGTGAGCACAGATACGCAGTATTTT. It specifies CASSESLAGVVSTDTQYF. Supplemented by reference TRBV2 and TRBJ2-3, the full variable domain reads EPEVTQTPSHQVTQMGQEVILRCVPISNHLYFYWYRQILGQKVEFLVSFYNNEISEKSEIFDDQFSVERPDGSNFTLKIRSTKLEDSAMYFCASSESLAGVVSTDTQYFGPGTRLTVL.

This chain joins TRBV7-8 and TRBJ1-3, with 7 bases fitting TRBD1. Germline V gene data show CDR1 as SGHVS and CDR2 as FQNEAQ. The V segment lost 4 bases and the J segment 4 bases; nucleotides outside the gene matches: 4. The CDR3 sequence is 14 residues long. Written as DNA, the CDR3 is TGTGCCAGCAGCTCCAGACAGGGAGGAAACACCATATATTTT. This codes for CASSSRQGGNTIYF.

The V and J genes are TRBV2 and TRBJ2-3; the match to TRBD2 covers 12 bases. With 4 bases clipped from V and 1 base from J, the junction kept 3 bases outside the gene matches. The CDR3 consists of 16 residues. Germline values: CDR1 SNHLY, CDR2 FYNNEI. CDR3: CASSVRTSGGTDTQYF. In DNA form, the CDR3 reads TGTGCCAGCAGTGTTAGGACTAGCGGGGGCACAGATACGCAGTATTTT.

The chain recombines TRBV7-9 with TRBJ2-3; 7 bases match TRBD1. The V segment lost 4 bases and the J segment 3 bases; nucleotides outside the gene matches: 10. Germline CDR1 is SEHNR and CDR2 is FQNEAQ (reference sequence). This CDR3 is built from 16 residues. CDR3 sequence (DNA): TGTGCCAGCAGCTCCACGGGACAGCCGTCGACAGATACGCAGTATTTT. As protein: CASSSTGQPSTDTQYF.

The gene calls are TRBV7-2 and TRBJ2-1, with D unresolved. Germline values: CDR1 SGHTA, CDR2 FQGNSA. V was trimmed by 2 bases and J by 10 bases, leaving 15 bases between them. This CDR3 region has 14 residues. The CDR3 region is CASSLLLVPGEQFF. CDR3 bases: TGTGCCAGCAGCTTACTCTTGGTTCCCGGGGAGCAGTTCTTC.

The rearrangement joins TRBV19 to TRBJ1-5, with D possibly TRBD1 on 6 matching bases. The CDR3 is 16 residues long. The germline V gene has CDR1 LNHDA and CDR2 SQIVND (reference sequence). Trimming removed 0 bases from V and 6 bases from J, with 15 bases in between. Here the CDR3 DNA reads TGTGCCAGTAGTATAGACGTACAGGGTTGGGGTCAGCCCCAGCATTTT. Amino acids: CASSIDVQGWGQPQHF. Using reference TRBV19 and TRBJ1-5 for the parts outside the CDR3, the full variable domain is DGGITQSPKYLFRKEGQNVTLSCEQNLNHDAMYWYRQDPGQGLRLIYYSQIVNDFQKGDIAEGYSVSREKKESFPLTVTSAQKNPTAFYLCASSIDVQGWGQPQHFGDGTRLSIL.

The chain joins TRBV28 to TRBJ2-3; TRBD2 aligns across 9 bases. The CDR3 totals 20 residues. The V and J ends lost 5 bases and 2 bases, in that order; junction bases with no gene match: 20. CDR1 is MDHEN and CDR2 is SYDVKM in the germline V gene. CDR3 sequence reads: CASSLYDRGGRGGPTDTQYF. The CDR3 nucleotides read TGTGCCAGCAGTCTCTACGACCGAGGCGGGAGGGGTGGGCCCACAGATACGCAGTATTTT.

This chain joins TRBV16 and TRBJ1-2; 12 bases match TRBD1. The CDR3 runs to 17 residues. The V and J ends lost 4 bases and 7 bases, in that order; junction bases with no gene match: 13. CDR1 KGHSY and CDR2 FQNENV come from the germline V gene. The CDR3 coding sequence is TGTGCCAGCAGCCCCCGGGTGACGGGACAGGGGGCTACTGGCTACACCTTC. It yields the protein CASSPRVTGQGATGYTF.

CDR3 protein: CASTEVSGNTIYF. The CDR3 bases are TGTGCCAGTACCGAGGTTTCTGGAAACACCATATATTTT. This chain joins TRBV19 and TRBJ1-3; D is undetermined. The CDR3 has 13 residues. The V and J ends lost 7 bases and 1 base respectively, with 8 bases between them. Germline values: CDR1 LNHDA, CDR2 SQIVND (reference sequence).

V and J are TRBV6-5 and TRBJ1-2; maybe TRBD1 (5 bases). The length of the CDR3 is 13 residues. Germline V gene sequence: CDR1 MNHEY, CDR2 SVGAGI. V was trimmed by 9 bases and J by 3 bases, leaving 14 bases between them. The CDR3: CASVSQADYGYTF. Here the CDR3 DNA reads TGTGCCAGTGTCTCACAGGCGGACTATGGCTACACCTTC.